Shown below are 15 T cell receptor beta chains from a single sample sequenced in a study of CD4 T cells in relation to SARS-CoV-2 and coronaviruses. No antigen has been assigned to these receptors. Clones were sequenced by immunoSEQ multiplex PCR, and TCRdb holds only the in-frame ones, with some missing. The sample has around 28,000 clones; more than 75% are singletons. Sequencing was performed on memory CD4+ T cells from PBMCs, cultured in vitro. Source of these receptors: an adult with COVID-19.

V usage is TRBV6-1 and J usage is TRBJ2-1, with D maybe TRBD2 (6 bases). V was shortened by 0 bases and J by 1 base, with 22 bases between the two germline ends. The CDR3 runs to 20 residues. Germline CDR1 MNHNS, CDR2 SASEGT. This CDR3 reads CASSEALSWSSAGSYNEQFF. The CDR3 DNA is TGTGCCAGCAGTGAAGCGCTTTCGTGGTCTAGTGCGGGGTCCTACAATGAGCAGTTCTTC.

The chain links TRBV6-6 to TRBJ1-5, with no clear D. The CDR3 contains 13 residues. Germline loops: CDR1 MNHNY, CDR2 SVGAGI (reference sequence). The ends were cut back, 5 bases at V and 0 bases at J, with 5 bases in the middle. Written as DNA, the CDR3 is TGTGCCAGCAGTCAATATAGCAATCAGCCCCAGCATTTT. Amino acid sequence: CASSQYSNQPQHF.

This chain connects TRBV15 to TRBJ2-5; no clear D. CDR1 and CDR2 from the germline V gene are LNHNV and YYDKDF (reference sequence). The CDR3 contains 13 residues. V lost 0 bases, J lost 2 bases, and 4 bases lay in between. In nucleotides, the CDR3 is TGTGCCACCAGCAGAGACGGGCAAGAGACCCAGTACTTC. Translated, it gives CATSRDGQETQYF.

This chain connects TRBV5-4 to TRBJ2-5, with TRBD1 matching over 7 bases. CDR3 length: 14 residues. Germline-derived CDR1 and CDR2 are SGHNT and YYREEE (reference sequence). Trimming at V came to 4 bases and at J to 5 bases, leaving 8 bases not matched to a gene. The CDR3 reads CASSRGQVAETQYF. The CDR3 DNA reads as TGTGCCAGCAGCCGAGGACAGGTAGCGGAGACCCAGTACTTC.

The chain carries TRBV11-2 and TRBJ1-2, with unresolved D. The V gene lost 5 bases and the J gene lost 9 bases, with 13 bases spanning the gap. The CDR3 length is 12 residues. Germline loops: CDR1 SGHAT, CDR2 FQNNGV. CDR3 in amino acids: CASSGGGWSYTF. CDR3 bases: TGTGCCAGCAGCGGCGGAGGGTGGAGCTACACCTTC.

The rearrangement uses TRBV29-1 and TRBJ2-3, with 8 nucleotides matching TRBD2. Germline loops: CDR1 SQVTM, CDR2 ANQGSEA. The CDR3 runs to 13 residues. Unmatched junction bases numbered 4, after V lost 5 bases and J lost 3 bases. DNA of the CDR3: TGCAGCGTTCGGTCGGGAGGGACAGATACGCAGTATTTT. It encodes CSVRSGGTDTQYF.

In this sample, this clone turned up a few times. CDR3 in amino acids: CASSQTSSDRSPLHF. For the CDR3, the DNA is TGTGCCAGCAGCCAAACCTCTTCTGATAGATCACCCCTCCACTTT. This chain connects TRBV3-1 (or the pseudogene TRBV3-2) to TRBJ1-6, with D unclear. V gave up 2 bases and J gave up 10 bases, with 15 bases separating them. This CDR3 is 15 amino acids long. Germline-derived CDR1 and CDR2 are LGHDT and YNNKEL (reference sequence).

The chain has TRBV28 and TRBJ1-5; D gene unclear. The germline V gene encodes CDR1 MDHEN and CDR2 SYDVKM. Trimming took 4 bases from V and 4 from J, leaving 8 bases between them. This CDR3 has 13 amino acids. CDR3 in DNA: TGTGCCAGCAGTTCCCCGCCAAATCAGCCCCAGCATTTT. Amino acid sequence: CASSSPPNQPQHF.

A note on this clone: This sample includes further DNA sequences coding for the same CDR3. The V gene is TRBV2, the J gene TRBJ2-3; D uncertain. This CDR3 has 11 residues. Germline V lookup: CDR1 SNHLY, CDR2 FYNNEI. V was pared by 6 bases and J by 3 bases, with 4 bases between. This chain's CDR3 is CASSLTDTQYF. The CDR3 nucleotides are TGTGCCAGCAGCTTAACAGATACGCAGTATTTT.

The CDR3, as DNA: TGTGCCAGCAGCTCCAGCGGGCTCTCCTCCTACGAGCAGTACTTC. Its protein is CASSSSGLSSYEQYF. The chain has TRBV7-2 and TRBJ2-7, with D possibly TRBD2 on 6 matching bases. Germline V lookup: CDR1 SGHTA, CDR2 FQGNSA. The CDR3 consists of 15 residues. V was trimmed by 4 bases and J by 0 bases, leaving 13 bases between them. Complete variable domain (other parts from reference TRBV7-2 and TRBJ2-7): GAGVSQSPSNKVTEKGKDVELRCDPISGHTALYWYRQSLGQGLEFLIYFQGNSAPDKSGLPSDRFSAERTGGSVSTLTIQRTQQEDSAVYLCASSSSGLSSYEQYFGPGTRLTVT.

V usage is TRBV4-3 and J usage is TRBJ1-4; 7 bases are shared with TRBD1. There are 15 residues in the CDR3. The ends lost 3 bases at V and 5 bases at J; junction bases unmatched: 6. Germline CDR1 reads LGHNA; CDR2 reads YSLEER. The chain's CDR3 is CASSQRDSSNEKLFF. The CDR3 DNA reads as TGCGCCAGCAGCCAGAGGGACAGTTCCAATGAAAAACTGTTTTTT.

The rearrangement links TRBV5-8 to TRBJ1-2; D is ambiguous. CDR1 and CDR2 (germline): SGHTS, YDEGEE. This CDR3 contains 13 residues. The germline V and J ends were trimmed by 0 bases and 3 bases, with 6 bases remaining between them. In DNA form, the CDR3 reads TGTGCCAGCAGCTTGGGCTCATACTATGGCTACACCTTC. Its translation: CASSLGSYYGYTF.

In this sample, this clone is medium-sized. The V and J genes are TRBV28 and TRBJ1-1; possibly TRBD1 for D (5 bases). V lost 3 bases and J lost 4, with 15 bases in between. CDR1 is MDHEN, CDR2 SYDVKM, per germline. CDR3 size: 15 residues. The CDR3 bases are TGTGCCAGCAGTTTTATGGGCAGGGAAAGCACTGAAGCTTTCTTT. It yields the protein CASSFMGRESTEAFF.

V and J are TRBV10-1 and TRBJ2-7; 8 bases fit TRBD1. The CDR3 consists of 14 residues. Trimming at V came to 5 bases and at J to 2 bases, leaving 5 bases not matched to a gene. Germline CDR1 is WNHNN and CDR2 is SYGVQD (reference sequence). CDR3 in DNA: TGCGCCAGCAGTCACGGACAGGGCCCCTACGAGCAGTACTTC. This codes for CASSHGQGPYEQYF.

The V and J genes are TRBV29-1 and TRBJ2-5, with 13 bases matching TRBD2. V gave up 6 bases and J gave up 5 bases; unmatched junction bases: 9. Germline CDR1 reads SQVTM; CDR2 reads ANQGSEA. The CDR3 sequence is 15 residues long. CDR3 coding DNA: TGCAGCGTCCCCGGGACTAGCGGGATTCTGGAGACCCAGTACTTC. Translation: CSVPGTSGILETQYF.